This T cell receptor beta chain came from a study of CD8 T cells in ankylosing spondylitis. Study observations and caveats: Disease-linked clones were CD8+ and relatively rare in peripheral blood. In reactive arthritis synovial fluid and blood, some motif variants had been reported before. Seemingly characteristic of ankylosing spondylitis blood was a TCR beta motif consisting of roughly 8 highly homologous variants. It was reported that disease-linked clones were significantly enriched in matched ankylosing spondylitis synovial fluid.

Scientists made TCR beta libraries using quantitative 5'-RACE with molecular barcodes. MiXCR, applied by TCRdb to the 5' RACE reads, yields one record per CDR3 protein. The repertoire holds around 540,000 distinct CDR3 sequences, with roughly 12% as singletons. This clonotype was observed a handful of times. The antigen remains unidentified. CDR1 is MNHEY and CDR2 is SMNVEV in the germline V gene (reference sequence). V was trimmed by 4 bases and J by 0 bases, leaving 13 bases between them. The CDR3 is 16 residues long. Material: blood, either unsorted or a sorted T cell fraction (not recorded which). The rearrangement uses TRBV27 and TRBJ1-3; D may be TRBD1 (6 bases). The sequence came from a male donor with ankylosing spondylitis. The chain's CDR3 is CASSSNRALSGNTIYF. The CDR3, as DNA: TGTGCCAGCAGTTCAAACAGGGCCCTCTCTGGAAACACCATATATTTT.